This note documents a single TCR beta chain sequence. Its antigen is not yet known. Base qualities were left out, and no much larger clone turns up one base away. TCRbeta CDR3 regions were amplified from genomic DNA by means of the immunoSEQ Assay, a bias-controlled multiplex PCR. Turning to the authors' computational methods: Within the assay, amplification of reference gene primers was used to estimate how many nucleated cells each sample contained. To quantify the absolute abundance of each unique TCRbeta CDR3 rearrangement, sequence reads were collapsed and filtered. For each sample, productive Simpson clonality was calculated as the square root of Simpson's diversity index across productive rearrangements. The source is immuneACCESS, and TCRdb retained only in-frame sequences with V and J called. Part of the clones is not carried over; for the studies checked, unresolved V genes explain less than half of this, and the remainder is unexplained. The D gene and trimming were derived from the DNA, and the V and J assignments and clone size from that table. In all, the sample holds 400,000 to 500,000 clones, and 80% to 90% of those were seen once. Together, the top ten hold under 1.5% of the sample.

The source of the sample is a study of blood T cell repertoires in COVID-19 (TCRdb year 2020). A note on the overall study: The collaborator samples originated in the United States, Italy and Spain and spanned the acute and convalescent phases of COVID-19. The prospective study material was composed of cDNA or gDNA derived from T cells, B-cell-depleted T cells, or PBMCs. Subjects who had been exposed to COVID-19, were actively infected with it, or had recovered from it provided the deeply sampled blood TCRbeta repertoires that made up the dataset. The repertoires were released in a freely available public database meant as a resource for research on the immune response to SARS-CoV-2. Samples came from the ongoing ImmuneRACE study (first 160 participants) plus 1,254 subjects from 6 global collaborators. Nearly every sample came with metadata listing a de-identified subject ID, COVID-19 status, age in years and sex. HLA class I and class II types, where available, came from metadata supplied by the sample provider rather than from assay-based typing.

The CDR3 measures 14 amino acids from cysteine to phenylalanine. Of all the DNA, just the CDR3 is kept, 42 bases in frame from base 1. Unmatched junction bases come to 3, with V trimmed by 6 bases and J by 0 bases. CDR1 and CDR2 are read off the germline V gene as MNHEY and SVGAGI. General findings and caveats noted by the study authors: Clinical and demographic metadata were provided uncurated, with the amount varying by source and participant.

Each collaborating institution followed its own protocols to collect whole blood in K2EDTA tubes. For TCRbeta analysis, collaborator samples were shipped as frozen whole blood, as isolated PBMCs, or as DNA extracted from either sample type. The sequence links TRBV6-5 to TRBJ2-3; the central 7 bases match TRBD1. The clonotype comes from a woman in her twenties or thirties with active or convalescent COVID-19. The sequenced sample was peripheral blood. This receptor carries the CDR3 CASRGQLSTDTQYF. The DNA sequence reads TGTGCCAGCAGGGGACAGCTTAGCACAGATACGCAGTATTTT.